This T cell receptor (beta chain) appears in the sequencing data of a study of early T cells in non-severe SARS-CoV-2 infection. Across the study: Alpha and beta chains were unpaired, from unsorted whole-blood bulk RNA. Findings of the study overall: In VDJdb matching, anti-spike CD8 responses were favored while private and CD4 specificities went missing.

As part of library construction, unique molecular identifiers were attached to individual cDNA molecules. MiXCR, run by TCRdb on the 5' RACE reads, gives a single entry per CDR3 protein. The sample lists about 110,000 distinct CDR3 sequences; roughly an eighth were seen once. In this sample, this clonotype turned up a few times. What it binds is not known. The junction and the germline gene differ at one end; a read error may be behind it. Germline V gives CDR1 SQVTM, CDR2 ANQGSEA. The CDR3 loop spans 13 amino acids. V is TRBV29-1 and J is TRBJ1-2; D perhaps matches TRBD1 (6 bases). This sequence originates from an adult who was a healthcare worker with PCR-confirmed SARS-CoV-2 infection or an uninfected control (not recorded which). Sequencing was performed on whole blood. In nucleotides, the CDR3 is TGCAGCATTGAGGTCCAGGGGAACTATGGCTACACCTTC. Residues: CSIEVQGNYGYTF.